This TCR beta chain was sequenced for a study of response to subunit inactivated influenza vaccine. TCRdb passed the RT-PCR reads through MiXCR, listing each CDR3 protein once. The sample holds over 650,000 distinct CDR3 sequences; around 18% are singletons and the top ten take about a tenth. This CDR3 region has 14 residues. The trim removed 7 bases at V and 6 bases at J, leaving 8 bases unmatched. Looked up from germline, CDR1 is MDHEN and CDR2 is SYDVKM. This clonotype was seen more than once but under ten times. The antigen is unknown. Study-wide results and limits: It was suggested by the authors that few new T cells are recruited by each seasonal influenza vaccination.

The V call is TRBV28, the J call TRBJ2-5; TRBD1 matches at 10 bases. The clonotype was recovered from a man aged 45-60 years who received an inactivated influenza vaccine. The sequencing here drew on PBMCs from blood, taken around 5 days after vaccination. CDR3 nucleotides: TGTGCCAGCACCATGACAGGGGGCATCAAGACCCAGTACTTC. Translated: CASTMTGGIKTQYF.